This T cell receptor (beta chain) derives from a study of blood T cell repertoires in COVID-19. Germline V gene sequence: CDR1 MNHEY, CDR2 SVGAGI. CDR3 length: 12 residues. V was pared by 5 bases and J by 8 bases, with 3 bases of the junction left unmatched. Sequencing used immunoSEQ multiplex PCR; TCRdb keeps in-frame clones, though not all of them. The data hold about 300,000 clones, with 88% observed a single time. The origin of this receptor is a man aged 18-30 years with active or convalescent COVID-19. J is TRBJ2-1 and V is TRBV6-5, with 7 bases fitting TRBD1. Sequenced sample: peripheral blood. CDR3 residues: CASSPDRDEQFF. CDR3 DNA sequence: TGTGCCAGCAGTCCCGACAGGGATGAGCAGTTCTTC.